This TCR beta chain originates from a study of CD8+CD57+ T cells in acquired aplastic anemia. Across the study: Recorded DNA amounts for sorted CD4+ and CD8+ cells had an average of about 3.5 ug. CD4+ cell libraries from healthy donors averaged about 10 million reads. Study-level findings and limits: Statistical testing detected no significant gap in CD8+ Simpson's diversity between patients and controls. Around 29 CD8+ CDR3 sequences were shared between patients and controls.

For CDR3 and TCR beta VDJ profiling, genomic DNA was the template used. TCRdb fed the reads into MiXCR, producing one record per CDR3 protein. The sample has 350,000 to 450,000 distinct CDR3 sequences, roughly 68% seen once. Comment on this clonotype: Its target is unknown.

Germline V gene data show CDR1 as MGHRA and CDR2 as YSYEKL. Trimming cost V 0 bases and J 1 base; bases outside gene matches: 13. The CDR3 consists of 20 residues. The sequence came from a human donor in good health, serving as a control. The sequencing sample was made of sorted CD4+, CD8+, or CD8+CD57+ T cells (not recorded which) from PBMCs. V usage is TRBV4-1 and J usage is TRBJ1-1, with TRBD1 matching over 11 bases. The CDR3 coding sequence is TGCGCCAGCAGCCAAGAACTTCAGCGGACAGGGGGCATCGGGAACACTGAAGCTTTCTTT. Its protein is CASSQELQRTGGIGNTEAFF.